Shown below are 25 T cell receptor beta chains from a single sample sequenced in a study of cytomegalovirus exposure and HLA in healthy donors. This table comes from immunoSEQ multiplex PCR, and its TCRdb copy is limited to in-frame clones, with some not included. Altogether over 200,000 clones are present, around 87% being singletons, with the ten largest covering 2%. Sequenced: PBMCs. These receptors all come from a woman aged 18-35 years in good health and CMV-seropositive.

V usage is TRBV11-2 and J usage is TRBJ2-1; D might be TRBD2 (5 bases). The CDR3 runs to 15 residues. Deletions cut 0 bases from V and 9 bases from J, with 15 bases between. Germline CDR1 and CDR2: SGHAT and FQNNGV. As DNA, the CDR3 is TGTGCCAGCAGCTTAGAGGCGACTAAATGGGCTGAGCAGTTCTTC. Translating gives CASSLEATKWAEQFF.

CDR3 coding DNA: TGTGCCAGCAGCCCCGTGGGGACATTGAGGAATCAGCCCCAGCATTTT. It specifies CASSPVGTLRNQPQHF. V usage is TRBV28 and J usage is TRBJ1-5; D is perhaps TRBD1 (6 bases). This CDR3 is built from 16 residues. Germline V CDR1 and CDR2: MDHEN, SYDVKM. The V end was cut by 6 bases, the J end by 4 bases, with 19 bases between.

This clone is a singleton in its sample. The rearrangement joins TRBV9 to TRBJ1-4; the match to TRBD1 covers 9 bases. The CDR3 is 16 amino acids. Trimming cost V 3 bases and J 7 bases; bases outside gene matches: 10. Germline loops: CDR1 SGDLS, CDR2 YYNGEE. In nucleotides, the CDR3 is TGTGCCAGCAGCGGGATATCGACAGGGGGTTTTGAAAAACTGTTTTTT. It is translated as CASSGISTGGFEKLFF.

The chain carries TRBV27 and TRBJ2-5; TRBD2 matches 7 bases. With 5 bases clipped from V and 1 base from J, the junction kept 13 bases outside the gene matches. Germline V lookup: CDR1 MNHEY, CDR2 SMNVEV (reference sequence). This CDR3 contains 17 residues. This CDR3 reads CASSPLLRTSVQETQYF. In nucleotides, the CDR3 is TGTGCCAGCAGTCCTCTCCTAAGAACTAGCGTCCAAGAGACCCAGTACTTC.

The rearrangement links TRBV5-1 to TRBJ1-5; maybe TRBD1 (6 bases). The CDR3 spans 16 residues. V lost 0 bases and J lost 6, with 16 bases in between. Looked up from germline, CDR1 is SGHRS and CDR2 is YFSETQ. CDR3 nucleotides: TGCGCCAGCAGCTTGGACGGGGGGGCCCATCCTCAGCCCCAGCATTTT. The encoded protein is CASSLDGGAHPQPQHF.

This chain links TRBV5-1 with TRBJ1-3; no reliable D call. The CDR3 totals 16 residues. The germline CDR1 and CDR2 sequences are SGHRS and YFSETQ. Trimming took 2 bases from V and 0 from J, leaving 12 bases between them. The chain's CDR3 is CASSLSNGGSGNTIYF. As DNA, the CDR3 is TGCGCCAGCAGCTTAAGTAACGGAGGCTCTGGAAACACCATATATTTT.

DNA of the CDR3: TGTGCCAGCAGTCCCTGGGAGAGAAACTATGGCTACACCTTC. Its protein product is CASSPWERNYGYTF. This rearrangement joins TRBV28 to TRBJ1-2; D remains unclear. The CDR3 is 14 amino acids. With 5 bases removed from V and 2 bases from J, the gap between germline ends came to 12 bases. Germline CDR1 reads MDHEN; CDR2 reads SYDVKM.

V is TRBV28 and J is TRBJ2-7; weak D call: TRBD2 (5 bases). The CDR3 totals 14 residues. Germline CDR1 and CDR2: MDHEN and SYDVKM. The V gene lost 8 bases and the J gene lost 0 bases, with 14 bases spanning the gap. CDR3 protein: CASRELASSYEQYF. The CDR3 DNA reads TGTGCCAGCCGGGAACTGGCGAGCTCCTACGAGCAGTACTTC.

V and J are TRBV27 and TRBJ2-3; TRBD2 might be the D (5 bases). Trimming pared 6 bases from V and 8 bases from J, leaving 15 bases between. Germline V gene sequence: CDR1 MNHEY, CDR2 SMNVEV (reference sequence). This CDR3 contains 13 residues. The CDR3 loop is CASSWSGVATQYF. Here the CDR3 DNA reads TGTGCCAGCAGCTGGTCCGGGGTGGCTACGCAGTATTTT.

The chain couples TRBV15 to TRBJ1-2, with 9 bases aligning to TRBD1. Per germline, CDR1 LNHNV and CDR2 YYDKDF (reference sequence). The V and J ends lost 0 bases and 8 bases, in that order; junction bases with no gene match: 4. The CDR3 is 14 amino acids. CDR3 amino acids: CATSRDRDREGYTF. CDR3 sequence (DNA): TGTGCCACCAGCAGAGACAGGGACAGGGAAGGCTACACCTTC.

The chain joins TRBV5-6 to TRBJ2-5, with D possibly being TRBD2 (6 bases). The CDR3 consists of 15 residues. V shed 4 bases and J shed 4 bases, with 17 bases lying between them. CDR1 SGHDT and CDR2 YYEEEE come from the germline V gene. CDR3 sequence: CASSPGTSPRETQYF. In DNA form, the CDR3 reads TGTGCCAGCAGCCCAGGGACTTCCCCCAGAGAGACCCAGTACTTC.

A word on this clone: Other DNA sequences in the same sample also yield this CDR3. The chain links TRBV28 to TRBJ2-1; D might be TRBD2 (5 bases). V was pared by 3 bases and J by 7 bases, with 7 bases between. The CDR3 has 12 amino acids. The germline V gene encodes CDR1 MDHEN and CDR2 SYDVKM. DNA for the CDR3: TGTGCCAGCAGTTTCCGGGGAAATGAGCAGTTCTTC. As protein: CASSFRGNEQFF. Filled out from reference TRBV28 and TRBJ2-1, the complete variable domain reads DVKVTQSSRYLVKRTGEKVFLECVQDMDHENMFWYRQDPGLGLRLIYFSYDVKMKEKGDIPEGYSVSREKKERFSLILESASTNQTSMYLCASSFRGNEQFFGPGTRLTVL.

The V and J genes are TRBV7-3 and TRBJ2-3; 9 bases map to TRBD2. Germline V gene data show CDR1 as SGHTA and CDR2 as FQGTGA. This CDR3 is built from 16 residues. The V segment lost 4 bases and the J segment 2 bases; nucleotides outside the gene matches: 7. CDR3 sequence reads: CASSSTLAGSTDTQYF. The CDR3 DNA reads as TGTGCCAGCAGCTCAACACTAGCGGGTTCCACAGATACGCAGTATTTT.

The chain carries TRBV28 and TRBJ2-3; 7 positions match TRBD1. This CDR3 comprises 15 residues. V lost 3 bases and J lost 4; bases outside the gene matches: 7. Germline CDR1 reads MDHEN; CDR2 reads SYDVKM. CDR3 amino acids: CASSFSYRGADTQYF. For the CDR3, the DNA is TGTGCCAGCAGTTTCTCTTACAGGGGCGCAGATACGCAGTATTTT.

The chain employs TRBV5-1 and TRBJ1-3; TRBD1 matches 9 bases. CDR1 is SGHRS and CDR2 is YFSETQ in the germline V gene. Trimming cost V 4 bases and J 0 bases; bases outside gene matches: 14. This CDR3 is 19 amino acids long. CDR3 residues: CASSPGTGLRVSSGNTIYF. The DNA for the CDR3 is TGCGCCAGCAGCCCGGGGACAGGGCTGAGGGTAAGCTCTGGAAACACCATATATTTT.

This chain joins TRBV28 and TRBJ1-1; D call uncertain. Germline loops: CDR1 MDHEN, CDR2 SYDVKM. Between the trimmed V and J ends, which lost 7 bases and 0 bases, there was a span of 9 bases. CDR3 size: 13 residues. The CDR3 here is CASTVSMNTEAFF. In nucleotides, the CDR3 is TGTGCCAGCACCGTCTCTATGAACACTGAAGCTTTCTTT.

The gene calls are TRBV29-1 and TRBJ2-5; weak D call: TRBD1 (5 bases). CDR3 size: 12 residues. The germline CDR1 and CDR2 sequences are SQVTM and ANQGSEA. Trimming took off 3 bases at V and 4 bases at J, with 9 bases between the two ends. CDR3 sequence (DNA): TGCAGCGTTGATATAGGGGCAGAGACCCAGTACTTC. Protein sequence: CSVDIGAETQYF. The full variable domain, with the rest looked up from reference TRBV29-1 and TRBJ2-5, is SAVISQKPSRDICQRGTSLTIQCQVDSQVTMMFWYRQQPGQSLTLIATANQGSEATYESGFVIDKFPISRPNLTFSTLTVSNMSPEDSSIYLCSVDIGAETQYFGPGTRLLVL.

The chain recombines TRBV5-5 with TRBJ2-1; 10 bases align to TRBD2. The germline V gene encodes CDR1 SGHKS and CDR2 YYEKEE (reference sequence). This CDR3 comprises 15 residues. Unmatched junction bases numbered 3, after V lost 3 bases and J lost 3 bases. In nucleotides, the CDR3 is TGTGCCAGCAGCTCTCTAGCGGGAGTCTACAATGAGCAGTTCTTC. It specifies CASSSLAGVYNEQFF.

The chain couples TRBV27 to TRBJ1-5, with D tentatively TRBD1 (5 bases). The CDR3 has 14 amino acids. Trimming cost V 5 bases and J 2 bases, with 10 bases left between them. Germline assignment: CDR1 MNHEY and CDR2 SMNVEV (reference sequence). The CDR3 nucleotides read TGTGCCAGCAGTCGGGGGTTCGGCAATCAGCCCCAGCATTTT. It translates to CASSRGFGNQPQHF.

V is TRBV28 and J is TRBJ1-1, with TRBD1 matching over 9 bases. This CDR3 has 13 amino acids. CDR1 is MDHEN, CDR2 SYDVKM, per germline. V was clipped by 5 bases and J by 4 bases; unmatched bases: 2. The CDR3 DNA is TGTGCCAGCAGTCGACAGGGGGGCACTGAAGCTTTCTTT. Translating gives CASSRQGGTEAFF.

The rearrangement links TRBV7-6 to TRBJ2-7; 8 positions agree with TRBD1. The CDR3 covers 17 residues. Germline values: CDR1 SGHVS, CDR2 FNYEAQ. The V and J ends lost 1 base and 3 bases, in that order; junction bases with no gene match: 11. CDR3 bases: TGTGCCAGCAGCTTAGTAAACGACAGGGGCACATACTACGAGCAGTACTTC. Its protein product is CASSLVNDRGTYYEQYF.

The gene calls are TRBV7-3 and TRBJ2-3; 7 positions agree with TRBD2. The germline CDR1 and CDR2 sequences are SGHTA and FQGTGA. This CDR3 contains 16 residues. The junction had 15 bases not matched to a gene; V was cut back by 4 bases and J by 8 bases. CDR3 protein: CASSSRGVASPATQYF. In DNA, the CDR3 is TGTGCCAGCAGCTCCCGGGGGGTGGCTAGTCCCGCTACGCAGTATTTT. The whole variable domain, filled in from reference TRBV7-3 and TRBJ2-3, reads GAGVSQTPSNKVTEKGKYVELRCDPISGHTALYWYRQSLGQGPEFLIYFQGTGAADDSGLPNDRFFAVRPEGSVSTLKIQRTERGDSAVYLCASSSRGVASPATQYFGPGTRLTVL.

The chain couples TRBV6-1 to TRBJ2-1, with D unclear. V lost 1 base and J 6 bases, leaving 10 bases between the germline ends. From germline, CDR1 is MNHNS and CDR2 SASEGT. The CDR3 extends over 14 amino acids. CDR3 region: CASSEGTISNEQFF. Here the CDR3 DNA reads TGTGCCAGCAGTGAAGGAACTATTTCCAATGAGCAGTTCTTC.

The J gene is TRBJ1-5, the V gene TRBV19; D is unclear. The V end was cut by 10 bases, the J end by 2 bases, with 3 bases between. The CDR3 is 10 residues long. Germline lookup yields CDR1 LNHDA and CDR2 SQIVND (reference sequence). The CDR3 region is CATGNQPQHF. The CDR3 nucleotides are TGTGCCACGGGCAATCAGCCCCAGCATTTT.

The V gene is TRBV27, the J gene TRBJ2-1; D unresolved. Germline V CDR1 and CDR2: MNHEY, SMNVEV (reference sequence). The CDR3 has 15 residues. V lost 5 bases and J 6 bases, leaving 17 bases between the germline ends. CDR3 sequence reads: CASSLASIRSNEQFF. CDR3 in DNA: TGTGCCAGCAGTCTCGCAAGCATCCGATCCAATGAGCAGTTCTTC.